This paragraph covers one T cell receptor (beta chain) sequence. The antigen is undetermined. This sample was taken from a study of T cell responses to AZD1222 COVID-19 vaccine. Study-level findings and limits: Donors were chiefly white British, with a greater number of females, and clonal diversity was perhaps underestimated. Reportedly, nearly half the spike-specific TCRs target unmutated variant regions.

Whether given at about 4 or about 12 weeks, second doses were pooled. V lost 7 bases to trimming and J lost 5 bases, with 15 bases between them. The CDR3 totals 13 residues. Looked up from germline, CDR1 is MNHEY and CDR2 is SVGAGI. Data came from immunoSEQ multiplex PCR; TCRdb stores just in-frame clones and leaves some out. The sample lists around 160,000 clones; roughly nine tenths were seen once. Material: peripheral blood, obtained 28 days after the second AZD1222 dose. The TCR originated in an adult who received the AZD1222 COVID-19 vaccine. The chain uses TRBV6-5 and TRBJ2-7; D might be TRBD1 (6 bases). The CDR3 reads CASMPRGYHEQYF. CDR3 nucleotides: TGTGCCAGCATGCCCAGGGGCTACCACGAGCAGTACTTC.